In its sample, the clone carrying this TCR beta chain was seen once. These data originate in a study of blood T cell repertoires in COVID-19. Study context: Acute and convalescent COVID-19 specimens originated in the United States, Italy and Spain.

Here immunoSEQ multiplex PCR was the method, and the copy in TCRdb shows in-frame clones only, minus some. The data contain about 65,000 clones, about 82% of them singletons. Germline CDR1 reads MDHEN; CDR2 reads SYDVKM. CDR3 length: 14 amino acids. With V trimmed by 6 bases and J by 7 bases, 3 bases remained unmatched. The TCR sequence derives from a human donor in a cohort sampled during active COVID-19. The source material was peripheral blood. The chain employs TRBV28 and TRBJ1-6; 10 nucleotides align to TRBD1. CDR3 residues: CASRSGQGNSPLHF. DNA of the CDR3: TGTGCCAGCAGGTCGGGACAGGGGAATTCACCCCTCCACTTT.